Below, 9 T cell receptor beta chains from the same sample are listed, as sequenced in a study of beta chain features in type 1 diabetes (dated by TCRdb to about 2018). General conclusions and limits of the study: Type 1 diabetes patients showed a moderate but significant shortening of TCRB CDR3 length in all four CD4+ subsets.

These receptors are not linked to any known antigen. To prepare the library, the immunoSEQ multiplex PCR assay was applied. The entire amount of isolated RNA was reverse transcribed using the High Capacity cDNA Reverse Transcription Kit, so the sequenced TCRB transcripts were expressed ones. TCRdb re-hosts the immuneACCESS table, in-frame sequences only. Its copies lack some clones; in the studies checked, an unresolved V gene accounts for under half of them, and the cause for the rest is not known. For this sample the table gives 55,000 to 85,000 clones, of which just under 50% were detected only once. The top ten clones comprise about 0.7% of the sample. The material sequenced was central memory CD4+ T cells from blood. The origin of the receptors is a man between 25 and 39 years old with type 1 diabetes.

The genes are TRBV18 and TRBJ1-1, with D maybe TRBD1 (6 bases). This CDR3 region has 16 residues. V was shortened by 3 bases and J by 0 bases, with 14 bases between the two germline ends. Germline V gives CDR1 KGHSH, CDR2 LQKENI. As DNA, the CDR3 is TGTGCCAGCTCACCCCTGACAGGTGGTATGAACACTGAAGCTTTCTTT. Translated, it gives CASSPLTGGMNTEAFF.

The chain recombines TRBV2 with TRBJ2-7; 8 bases line up with TRBD1. Looked up from germline, CDR1 is SNHLY and CDR2 is FYNNEI. The CDR3 is made up of 12 amino acids. With V trimmed by 7 bases and J by 6 bases, 5 bases remained unmatched. The DNA for the CDR3 is TGTGCCAGCACGGTCAGGGGGCGCGAGCAGTACTTC. This translates into CASTVRGREQYF.

DNA for the CDR3: TGTGCCAGCAGCTGGGGGAGAAGCGGGGCCCAAGAGACCCAGTACTTC. Amino acids: CASSWGRSGAQETQYF. The rearrangement links TRBV7-9 to TRBJ2-5, with TRBD2 matching over 7 bases. The CDR3 sequence is 16 residues long. The V and J ends lost 4 bases and 1 base, in that order; junction bases with no gene match: 9. Germline CDR1 is SEHNR and CDR2 is FQNEAQ (reference sequence).

The chain is built from TRBV6-1 and TRBJ2-6; possible D gene TRBD1, 6 bases. Trimming cost V 1 base and J 2 bases, with 18 bases left between them. There are 19 residues in the CDR3. Germline CDR1 reads MNHNS; CDR2 reads SASEGT. The CDR3 sequence is CASSEDHRALVAGANVLTF. CDR3 DNA sequence: TGTGCCAGCAGTGAAGATCACAGGGCTCTTGTGGCTGGGGCCAACGTCCTGACTTTC.

The chain couples TRBV19 to TRBJ2-7; TRBD1 matches 9 bases. The length of the CDR3 is 16 residues. V lost 4 bases and J lost 4; bases outside the gene matches: 11. The germline V gene encodes CDR1 LNHDA and CDR2 SQIVND (reference sequence). The CDR3 spells CASSSLQGQGLYEQYF. The CDR3 nucleotides read TGTGCCAGTAGTAGTCTTCAGGGACAGGGTTTATACGAGCAGTACTTC. Variable domain in full (rest from reference TRBV19 and TRBJ2-7): DGGITQSPKYLFRKEGQNVTLSCEQNLNHDAMYWYRQDPGQGLRLIYYSQIVNDFQKGDIAEGYSVSREKKESFPLTVTSAQKNPTAFYLCASSSLQGQGLYEQYFGPGTRLTVT.

This chain connects TRBV30 to TRBJ1-1; D is unresolved. Trimming removed 2 bases from V and 9 bases from J, with 13 bases in between. The CDR3 consists of 12 residues. Germline assignment: CDR1 GTSNPN and CDR2 SVGIG (reference sequence). CDR3 in amino acids: CAWSFIQQKAFF. The CDR3 DNA sequence: TGTGCCTGGAGTTTTATACAACAGAAAGCTTTCTTT.

This clone has only a few counts. The rearrangement links TRBV28 to TRBJ2-2; 7 positions match TRBD1. The CDR3 loop spans 16 amino acids. The V gene's germline CDR1 is MDHEN and CDR2 SYDVKM. With 1 base clipped from V and 6 bases from J, the junction kept 8 bases outside the gene matches. The CDR3 reads CASSLSTRQGAGELFF. CDR3 bases: TGTGCCAGCAGTTTATCGACGCGGCAGGGGGCCGGGGAGCTGTTTTTT. The full variable domain, completed using reference TRBV28 and TRBJ2-2, is DVKVTQSSRYLVKRTGEKVFLECVQDMDHENMFWYRQDPGLGLRLIYFSYDVKMKEKGDIPEGYSVSREKKERFSLILESASTNQTSMYLCASSLSTRQGAGELFFGEGSRLTVL.

The genes are TRBV10-3 and TRBJ1-4; D ambiguous. V lost 2 bases to trimming and J lost 4 bases, with 8 bases between them. From germline, CDR1 is ENHRY and CDR2 SYGVKD. The CDR3 loop spans 14 amino acids. CDR3 DNA: TGTGCCATCAGTGAGAGAGGCCTTAATGAAAAACTGTTTTTT. Translation: CAISERGLNEKLFF.

This clone appeared a few times. The chain joins TRBV30 to TRBJ2-7; tentatively, D is TRBD2 (6 bases). Germline-derived CDR1 and CDR2 are GTSNPN and SVGIG (reference sequence). The CDR3 runs 15 residues. Trimming took 0 bases from V and 4 from J, leaving 16 bases between them. The CDR3 is CAWSVPGLANYEQYF. The CDR3 coding sequence is TGTGCCTGGAGTGTCCCGGGACTTGCAAATTACGAGCAGTACTTC.